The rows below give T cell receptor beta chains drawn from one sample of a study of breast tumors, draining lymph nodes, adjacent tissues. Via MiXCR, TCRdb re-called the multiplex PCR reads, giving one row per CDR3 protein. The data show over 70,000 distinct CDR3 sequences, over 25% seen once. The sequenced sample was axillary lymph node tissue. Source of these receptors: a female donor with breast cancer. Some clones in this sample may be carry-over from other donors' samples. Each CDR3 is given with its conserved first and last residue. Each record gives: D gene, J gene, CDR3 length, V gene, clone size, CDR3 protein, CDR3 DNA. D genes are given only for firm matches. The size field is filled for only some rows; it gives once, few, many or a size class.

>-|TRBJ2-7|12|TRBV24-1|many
CATSDAGTEQYF
TGTGCCACCAGTGATGCGGGGACGGAGCAGTACTTC
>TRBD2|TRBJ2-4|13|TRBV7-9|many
CASSPAGGGIQYF
TGTGCCAGCAGCCCAGCGGGAGGGGGCATTCAGTACTTC
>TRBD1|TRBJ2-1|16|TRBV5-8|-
CASRHYGTGVIDERFF
TGCGCCAGCAGACACTACGGGACAGGGGTCATCGATGAGCGGTTCTTC
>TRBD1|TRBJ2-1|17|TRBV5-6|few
CASSRGTGISHYKEQFF
TGTGCCAGCAGCCGGGGGACAGGGATTAGCCACTACAAGGAGCAGTTCTTC
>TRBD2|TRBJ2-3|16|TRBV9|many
CASSVVGSGSTDTQYF
TGTGCCAGCAGCGTAGTTGGTAGCGGGAGCACAGATACGCAGTATTTT
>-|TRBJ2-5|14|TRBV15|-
CATSYRGHRETQYF
TGTGCCACCAGCTACCGCGGACACAGAGAGACCCAGTACTTC
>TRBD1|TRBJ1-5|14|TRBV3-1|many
CASSPGTGRQPQHF
TGTGCCAGCAGCCCGGGGACAGGGCGGCAGCCCCAGCATTTT
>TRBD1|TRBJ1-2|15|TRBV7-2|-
CASSTGTGGLSGYTF
TGCGCCAGCAGCACCGGGACAGGGGGTCTTAGTGGCTACACCTTC
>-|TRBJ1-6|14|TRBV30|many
CAWSGTAYDSPLHF
TGTGCCTGGAGTGGGACCGCGTATGATTCACCCCTCCACTTT
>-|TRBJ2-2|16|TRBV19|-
CASSPRGGTNAGELFF
TGTGCCAGTAGCCCAAGGGGCGGAACGAACGCCGGGGAGCTGTTTTTT
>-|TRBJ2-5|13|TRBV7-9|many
CASSRTVQETQYF
TGTGCCAGCAGCAGGACAGTGCAAGAGACCCAGTACTTC
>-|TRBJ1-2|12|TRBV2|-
CASSEEDYGYTF
TGTGCCAGCAGTGAAGAGGACTATGGCTACACCTTC
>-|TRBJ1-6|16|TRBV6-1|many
CASSERFPGDNSPLHF
TGTGCCAGCAGTGAACGGTTCCCGGGAGATAATTCACCCCTCCACTTT
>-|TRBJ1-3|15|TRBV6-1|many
CASSELRANGNTIYF
TGTGCCAGCAGTGAACTCAGAGCCAACGGAAACACCATATATTTT
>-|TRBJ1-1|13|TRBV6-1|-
CASSLHWNTEAFF
TGTGCCAGCAGTCTCCATTGGAACACTGAAGCTTTCTTT
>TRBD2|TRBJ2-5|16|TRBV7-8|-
CASSFSGAGGQETQYF
TGTGCCAGCAGCTTCAGCGGGGCGGGAGGGCAAGAGACCCAGTACTTC
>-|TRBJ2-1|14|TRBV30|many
CAWIGLGRRDEQFF
TGTGCCTGGATAGGACTGGGTAGGCGGGATGAGCAGTTCTTC
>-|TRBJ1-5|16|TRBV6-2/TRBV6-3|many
CASSYGTLGGNQPQHF
TGTGCCAGCAGTTACGGTACGCTCGGAGGCAATCAGCCCCAGCATTTT
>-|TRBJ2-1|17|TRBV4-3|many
CASSQGFSRAWSNEQFF
TGCGCCAGCAGCCAAGGTTTCTCCAGGGCCTGGAGCAATGAGCAGTTCTTC
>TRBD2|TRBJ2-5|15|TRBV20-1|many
CSARSPGGPGETQYF
TGCAGTGCTCGCTCGCCGGGAGGGCCCGGGGAGACCCAGTACTTC
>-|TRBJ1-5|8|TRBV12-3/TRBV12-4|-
CASSSQHF
TGTGCCAGCAGCTCCCAGCATTTT
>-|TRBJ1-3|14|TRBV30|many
CAWKGAGLGNTIYF
TGTGCCTGGAAAGGTGCAGGGCTTGGAAACACCATATATTTT
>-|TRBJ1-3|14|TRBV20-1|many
CSARDGSSGNTIYF
TGCAGTGCTAGAGATGGCAGTTCTGGAAACACCATATATTTT
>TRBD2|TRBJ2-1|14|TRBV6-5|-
CASSSRTRGDEQFF
TGTGCCAGCAGTTCCAGGACTAGGGGCGATGAGCAGTTCTTC
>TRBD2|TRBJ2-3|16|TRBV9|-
CASSVTSGRASDTQYF
TGTGCCAGCAGCGTAACTAGCGGGAGGGCCTCAGATACGCAGTATTTT
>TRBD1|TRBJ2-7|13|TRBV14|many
CASSRQQGGEQYF
TGTGCCAGCAGCCGCCAACAGGGGGGCGAGCAGTACTTC
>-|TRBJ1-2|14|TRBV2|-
CASKAPLGYHGYTF
TGTGCCAGCAAGGCTCCACTAGGGTACCATGGCTACACCTTC
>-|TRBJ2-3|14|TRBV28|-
CASRKAESTDTQYF
TGTGCCAGCAGAAAAGCGGAGAGCACAGATACGCAGTATTTT
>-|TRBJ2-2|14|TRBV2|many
CASTGLKGPGELFF
TGTGCCAGCACCGGTCTTAAGGGCCCCGGGGAGCTGTTTTTT
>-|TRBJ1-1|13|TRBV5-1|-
CASSRQADTEAFF
TGCGCCAGCTCAAGACAGGCGGACACTGAAGCTTTCTTT
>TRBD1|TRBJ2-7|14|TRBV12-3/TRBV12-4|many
CASRQGASSYEQYF
TGTGCCAGCCGACAGGGGGCCAGCTCCTACGAGCAGTACTTC
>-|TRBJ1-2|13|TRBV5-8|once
CASSPWKGDGYTF
TGTGCCAGCAGCCCATGGAAAGGAGATGGCTACACCTTC
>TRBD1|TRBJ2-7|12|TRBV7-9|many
CASTGQGYEQYF
TGTGCCAGCACGGGACAGGGCTACGAGCAGTACTTC
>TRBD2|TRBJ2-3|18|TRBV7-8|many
CASSLAVLAGGRADTQYF
TGTGCCAGCAGCTTAGCCGTACTAGCGGGAGGGCGAGCAGATACGCAGTATTTT
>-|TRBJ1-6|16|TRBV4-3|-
CAGSQDPGRGNSPLHF
TGCGCCGGCAGCCAAGATCCGGGACGGGGTAATTCACCCCTCCACTTT
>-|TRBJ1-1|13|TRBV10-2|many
CASSGTSNTEAFF
TGCGCCAGCAGTGGAACATCAAACACTGAAGCTTTCTTT
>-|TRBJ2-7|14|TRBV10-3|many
CAISVDRDSDEQYF
TGTGCCATCAGTGTCGACCGGGACTCTGACGAGCAGTACTTC
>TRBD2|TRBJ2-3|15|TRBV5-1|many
CASSPGTSGSDTQYF
TGCGCCAGCAGCCCTGGGACTAGCGGCTCAGATACGCAGTATTTT
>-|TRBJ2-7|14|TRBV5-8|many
CASSLAAASYEQYF
TGTGCCAGCAGCCTTGCAGCGGCCTCCTACGAGCAGTACTTC
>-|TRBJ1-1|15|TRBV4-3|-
CASSQDPTGITEAFF
TGCGCCAGCAGCCAAGATCCCACAGGGATCACTGAAGCTTTCTTT
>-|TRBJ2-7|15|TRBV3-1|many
CASSQVRGSGMEQYF
TGTGCCAGCAGCCAAGTAAGAGGGTCGGGCATGGAGCAGTACTTC
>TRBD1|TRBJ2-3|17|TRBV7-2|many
CASSLVSGQGSTDTQYF
TGTGCCAGCAGCTTAGTTTCAGGACAGGGCAGCACAGATACGCAGTATTTT
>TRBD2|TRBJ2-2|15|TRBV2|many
CASSEGLAGTGELFF
TGTGCCAGCAGTGAGGGACTAGCGGGCACCGGGGAGCTGTTTTTT
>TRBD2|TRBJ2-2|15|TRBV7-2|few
CVSSPGGLGTGELFF
TGTGTCAGCAGCCCTGGGGGACTAGGGACCGGGGAGCTGTTTTTT
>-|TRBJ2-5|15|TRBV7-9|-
CASRKSSGAKETQYF
TGTGCCAGCAGGAAGAGCTCTGGGGCCAAAGAGACCCAGTACTTC
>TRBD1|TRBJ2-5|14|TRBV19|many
CASSPLQGQETQYF
TGTGCCAGTAGTCCTCTACAGGGGCAAGAGACCCAGTACTTC